This T cell receptor (beta chain) is from a study of sequential checkpoint blockade in melanoma. On the study more broadly: Randomization was 1:1 between first-line nivolumab→ipilimumab and ipilimumab→nivolumab.

The method was immunoSEQ multiplex PCR; TCRdb's version includes in-frame clones alone and lacks a portion of them. This sample yields about 9,100 clones, of which roughly 70% are seen a single time; around 24% belongs to the top ten. V was trimmed by 8 bases and J by 1 base, leaving 9 bases between them. The CDR3 totals 13 residues. Looked up from germline, CDR1 is MNHEY and CDR2 is SVGAGI. The treatment here: randomized to nivolumab then ipilimumab (arm A) or the reverse (arm B). From thawed PBMCs, live CD3+CD8+ cells negative for CD19 and CD56 were sorted. The chain is built from TRBV6-5 and TRBJ1-5; D is possibly TRBD1 (6 bases). The TCR originated in a human donor with melanoma. This material consisted of CD8+ T cells sorted from blood (inferred from file names), taken from a patient given nivolumab and ipilimumab in sequence. CDR3: CASHRESNQPQHF. Written as DNA, the CDR3 is TGTGCCAGCCACAGGGAAAGCAATCAGCCCCAGCATTTT.